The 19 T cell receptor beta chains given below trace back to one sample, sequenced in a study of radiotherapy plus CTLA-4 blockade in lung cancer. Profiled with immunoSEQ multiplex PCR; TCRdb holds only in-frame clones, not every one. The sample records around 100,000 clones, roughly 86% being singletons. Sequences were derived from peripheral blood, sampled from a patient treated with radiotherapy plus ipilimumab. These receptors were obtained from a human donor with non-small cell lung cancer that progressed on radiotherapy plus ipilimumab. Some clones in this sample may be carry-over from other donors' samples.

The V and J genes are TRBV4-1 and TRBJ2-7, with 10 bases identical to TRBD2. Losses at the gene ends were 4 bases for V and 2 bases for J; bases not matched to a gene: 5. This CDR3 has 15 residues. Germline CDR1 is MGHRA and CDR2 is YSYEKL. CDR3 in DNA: TGCGCCAGCAGCCGTAGCGGGGGGCAGACCTACGAGCAGTACTTC. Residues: CASSRSGGQTYEQYF.

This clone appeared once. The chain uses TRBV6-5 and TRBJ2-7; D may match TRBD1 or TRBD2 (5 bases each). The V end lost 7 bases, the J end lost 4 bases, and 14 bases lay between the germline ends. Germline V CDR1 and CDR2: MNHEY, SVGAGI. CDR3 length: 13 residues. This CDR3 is CASTRGRAYEQYF. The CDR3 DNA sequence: TGTGCCAGCACCCGGGGCAGGGCGTACGAGCAGTACTTC.

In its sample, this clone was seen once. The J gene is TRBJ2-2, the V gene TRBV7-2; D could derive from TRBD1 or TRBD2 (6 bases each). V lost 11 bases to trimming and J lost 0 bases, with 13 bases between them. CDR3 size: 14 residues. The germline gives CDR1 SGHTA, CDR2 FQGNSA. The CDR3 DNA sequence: TGTGCCTCCCGGGGGCCGACGAACACCGGGGAGCTGTTTTTT. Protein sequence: CASRGPTNTGELFF.

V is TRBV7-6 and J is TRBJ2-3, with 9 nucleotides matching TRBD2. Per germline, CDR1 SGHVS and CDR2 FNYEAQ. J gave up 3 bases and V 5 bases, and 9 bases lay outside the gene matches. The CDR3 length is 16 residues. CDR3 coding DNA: TGTGCCAGCAGCCCGACTAGCGGAATCTTGACAGATACGCAGTATTTT. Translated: CASSPTSGILTDTQYF. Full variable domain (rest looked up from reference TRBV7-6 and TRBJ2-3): GAGVSQSPRYKVTKRGQDVALRCDPISGHVSLYWYRQALGQGPEFLTYFNYEAQQDKSGLPNDRFSAERPEGSISTLTIQRTEQRDSAMYRCASSPTSGILTDTQYFGPGTRLTVL.

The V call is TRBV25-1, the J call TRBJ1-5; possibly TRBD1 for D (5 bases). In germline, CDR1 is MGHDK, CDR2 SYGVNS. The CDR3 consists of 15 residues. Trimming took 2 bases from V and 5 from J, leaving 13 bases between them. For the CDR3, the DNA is TGTGCCAGCAGTGAACCAGGGAGAGTAGATCAGCCCCAGCATTTT. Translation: CASSEPGRVDQPQHF. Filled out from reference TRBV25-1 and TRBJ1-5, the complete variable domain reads EADIYQTPRYLVIGTGKKITLECSQTMGHDKMYWYQQDPGMELHLIHYSYGVNSTEKGDLSSESTVSRIRTEHFPLTLESARPSHTSQYLCASSEPGRVDQPQHFGDGTRLSIL.

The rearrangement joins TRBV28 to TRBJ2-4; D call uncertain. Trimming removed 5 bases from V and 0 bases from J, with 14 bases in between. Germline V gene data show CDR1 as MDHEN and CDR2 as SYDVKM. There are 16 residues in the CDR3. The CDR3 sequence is CASSPRPGQAKNIQYF. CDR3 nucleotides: TGTGCCAGCAGTCCCCGGCCAGGCCAAGCCAAAAACATTCAGTACTTC.

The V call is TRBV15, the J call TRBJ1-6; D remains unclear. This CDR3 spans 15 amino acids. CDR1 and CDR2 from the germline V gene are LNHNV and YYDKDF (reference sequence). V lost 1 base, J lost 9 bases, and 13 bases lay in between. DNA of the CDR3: TGTGCCACCAGCAGAGGTGGGGAGAGAAGTTCACCCCTCCACTTT. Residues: CATSRGGERSSPLHF.

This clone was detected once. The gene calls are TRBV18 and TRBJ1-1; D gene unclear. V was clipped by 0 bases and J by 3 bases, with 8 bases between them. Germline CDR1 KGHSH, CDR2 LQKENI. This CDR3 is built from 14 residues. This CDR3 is CASSPPREYTEAFF. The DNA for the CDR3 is TGTGCCAGCTCACCACCGAGGGAATACACTGAAGCTTTCTTT. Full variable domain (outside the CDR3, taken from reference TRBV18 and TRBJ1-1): NAGVMQNPRHLVRRRGQEARLRCSPMKGHSHVYWYRQLPEEGLKFMVYLQKENIIDESGMPKERFSAEFPKEGPSILRIQQVVRGDSAAYFCASSPPREYTEAFFGQGTRLTVV.

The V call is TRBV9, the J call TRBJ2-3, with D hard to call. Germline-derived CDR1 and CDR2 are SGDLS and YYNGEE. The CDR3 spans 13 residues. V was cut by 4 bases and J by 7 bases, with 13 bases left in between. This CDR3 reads CASSLKGLNTQYF. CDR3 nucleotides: TGTGCCAGCAGCTTGAAGGGTCTGAATACGCAGTATTTT.

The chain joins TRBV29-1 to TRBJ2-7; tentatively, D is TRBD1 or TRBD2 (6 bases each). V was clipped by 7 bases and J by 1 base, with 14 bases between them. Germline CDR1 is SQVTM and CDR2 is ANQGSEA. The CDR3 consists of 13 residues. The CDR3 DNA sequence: TGCAGCGGCCTTACGGGGGCTTCCTACGAGCAGTACTTC. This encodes CSGLTGASYEQYF.

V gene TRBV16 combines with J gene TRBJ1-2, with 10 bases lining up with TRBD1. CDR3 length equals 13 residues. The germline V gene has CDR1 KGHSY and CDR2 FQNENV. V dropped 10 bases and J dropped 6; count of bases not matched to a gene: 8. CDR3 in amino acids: CAIPRDRGDGYTF. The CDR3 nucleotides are TGTGCCATTCCCCGGGACAGGGGTGATGGCTACACCTTC.

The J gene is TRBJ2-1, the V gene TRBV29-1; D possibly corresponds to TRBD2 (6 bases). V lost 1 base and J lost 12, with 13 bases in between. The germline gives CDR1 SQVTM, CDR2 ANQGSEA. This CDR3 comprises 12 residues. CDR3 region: CSVEGTGTSQFF. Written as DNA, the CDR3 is TGCAGCGTTGAAGGAACCGGGACTTCGCAGTTCTTC.

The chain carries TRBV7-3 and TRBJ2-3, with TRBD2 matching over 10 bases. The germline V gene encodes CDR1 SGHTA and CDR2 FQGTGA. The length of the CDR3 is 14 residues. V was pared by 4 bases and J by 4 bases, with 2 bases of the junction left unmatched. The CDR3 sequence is CASSSGLAADTQYF. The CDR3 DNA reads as TGTGCCAGCAGCTCCGGACTAGCGGCAGATACGCAGTATTTT.

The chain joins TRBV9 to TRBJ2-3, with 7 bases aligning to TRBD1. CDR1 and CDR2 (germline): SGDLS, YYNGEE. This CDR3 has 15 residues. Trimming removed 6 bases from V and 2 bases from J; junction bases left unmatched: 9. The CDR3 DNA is TGTGCCAGCAACATCCAGGGGGTAAACACAGATACGCAGTATTTT. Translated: CASNIQGVNTDTQYF. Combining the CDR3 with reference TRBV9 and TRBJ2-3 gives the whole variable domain DSGVTQTPKHLITATGQRVTLRCSPRSGDLSVYWYQQSLDQGLQFLIQYYNGEERAKGNILERFSAQQFPDLHSELNLSSLELGDSALYFCASNIQGVNTDTQYFGPGTRLTVL.

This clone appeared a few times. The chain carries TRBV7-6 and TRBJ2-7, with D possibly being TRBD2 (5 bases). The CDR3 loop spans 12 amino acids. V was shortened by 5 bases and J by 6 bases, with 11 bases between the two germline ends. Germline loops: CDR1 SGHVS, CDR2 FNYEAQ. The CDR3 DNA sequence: TGTGCCAGCAGCAATAGGGCGGGCGAGCAGTACTTC. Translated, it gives CASSNRAGEQYF.

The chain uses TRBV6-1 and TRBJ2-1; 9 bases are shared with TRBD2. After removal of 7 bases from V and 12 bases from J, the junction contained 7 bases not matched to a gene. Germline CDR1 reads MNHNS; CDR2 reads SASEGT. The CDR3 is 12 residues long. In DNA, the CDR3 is TGTGCCAGCACAAGGACTAGCGAGGGGCAGTTCTTC. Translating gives CASTRTSEGQFF.

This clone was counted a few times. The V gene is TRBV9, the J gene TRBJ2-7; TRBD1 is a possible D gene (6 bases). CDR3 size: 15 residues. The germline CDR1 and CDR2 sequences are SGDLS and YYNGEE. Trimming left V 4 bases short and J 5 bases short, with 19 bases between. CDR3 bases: TGTGCCAGCAGCTCGAGCCGACAGGCTCTCCACGAGCAGTACTTC. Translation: CASSSSRQALHEQYF.

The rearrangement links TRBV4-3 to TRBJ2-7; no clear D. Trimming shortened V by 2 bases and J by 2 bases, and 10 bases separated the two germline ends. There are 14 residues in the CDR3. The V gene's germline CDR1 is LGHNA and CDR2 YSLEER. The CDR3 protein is CASSQTRHAYEQYF. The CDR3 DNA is TGCGCCAGCAGCCAAACAAGACATGCCTACGAGCAGTACTTC.

The DNA for the CDR3 is TGTGCCAGCAGCGTCAACAGGGTTTCTGAAGCTTTCTTT. Its translation: CASSVNRVSEAFF. V is TRBV11-3 and J is TRBJ1-1, with D tentatively TRBD1 (6 bases). The CDR3 loop spans 13 amino acids. Trimming took off 5 bases at V and 6 bases at J, with 13 bases between the two ends. From germline, CDR1 is SGHNT and CDR2 YENEEA.